Shown below are 23 T cell receptor beta chains from a single sample sequenced in a study of T cells after posttransplantation cyclophosphamide. Sequencing used immunoSEQ multiplex PCR; TCRdb keeps in-frame clones, though not all of them. The sample was found to contain roughly 40,000 clones, and every one recurs. Sequences were obtained from PBMCs. The receptors here all came from a woman aged 45 to 65 in good health and a related stem cell transplant donor.

This clone was recorded at least ten times. The genes are TRBV7-6 and TRBJ2-7; TRBD2 matches at 12 bases. Trimming removed 5 bases from V and 0 bases from J; junction bases left unmatched: 8. Per the germline V gene, CDR1 is SGHVS and CDR2 is FNYEAQ. This CDR3 has 17 amino acids. The CDR3 loop reads CASSERLAGAYSYEQYF. CDR3 DNA: TGTGCCAGCAGCGAGAGACTAGCGGGGGCCTACTCCTACGAGCAGTACTTC.

This clone was detected ten times or more. The genes are TRBV18 and TRBJ1-1; D perhaps matches TRBD1 (5 bases). The CDR3 runs 15 residues. Germline CDR1 and CDR2: KGHSH and LQKENI. Trimming pared 6 bases from V and 2 bases from J, leaving 16 bases between. The CDR3 DNA follows: TGTGCCAGCTCGACCAGGGAGGGGAAAAACACTGAAGCTTTCTTT. Its translation is CASSTREGKNTEAFF.

This clone has a count of ten or more. The chain uses TRBV7-8 and TRBJ2-7, with TRBD2 matching 7 bases. The germline V gene encodes CDR1 SGHVS and CDR2 FQNEAQ. V trimming: 2 bases; J trimming: 8 bases; junction bases outside the gene matches: 12. The CDR3 loop spans 15 amino acids. Here the CDR3 reads CASSLSAFGGGQQYF. The CDR3 DNA reads TGTGCCAGCAGCTTATCGGCCTTTGGGGGAGGGCAGCAGTACTTC.

This clone was detected only a few times. J is TRBJ2-5 and V is TRBV9; D may be TRBD1 (5 bases). The CDR3 has 16 residues. Trimming removed 1 base from V and 1 base from J, with 14 bases in between. The germline gives CDR1 SGDLS, CDR2 YYNGEE. CDR3 sequence (DNA): TGTGCCAGCAGCGTAACAGGACACCAGACCCAAGAGACCCAGTACTTC. As protein: CASSVTGHQTQETQYF.

This clone was observed at least ten times. The V and J genes are TRBV5-5 and TRBJ2-7; 7 bases match TRBD2. The germline V gene has CDR1 SGHKS and CDR2 YYEKEE (reference sequence). This CDR3 region has 14 residues. Trimming removed 0 bases from V and 6 bases from J; junction bases left unmatched: 6. CDR3 region: CASSLGERGREQYF. CDR3 coding DNA: TGTGCCAGCAGCTTGGGAGAGCGGGGTCGCGAGCAGTACTTC.

This clone was counted at least ten times. This chain links TRBV7-3 with TRBJ1-1; TRBD1 aligns across 9 bases. The germline V gene has CDR1 SGHTA and CDR2 FQGTGA. This CDR3 comprises 15 residues. Trimming cost V 5 bases and J 6 bases; bases outside gene matches: 10. The chain's CDR3 is CASSTSTGGAAEAFF. DNA for the CDR3: TGTGCCAGCAGCACCTCAACAGGGGGCGCCGCTGAAGCTTTCTTT.

This clone was observed a few times. The chain is built from TRBV11-2 and TRBJ2-5, with D perhaps matching TRBD1 (5 bases). TRBJ2-7 explains the end of the DNA better; the J call may be wrong. The CDR3 sequence is 16 residues long. Germline V gene sequence: CDR1 SGHAT, CDR2 FQNNGV. Here the CDR3 DNA reads TGTGCCAGCAGCTCCGCCTACACAGGTCCCCCCTACGAGCAGTACTTC. It yields the protein CASSSAYTGPPYEQYF.

This clone was detected many times. The chain links TRBV4-1 to TRBJ2-5; D gene unclear. CDR3 length: 13 amino acids. Germline V gene lookup returns CDR1 MGHRA and CDR2 YSYEKL. V shed 2 bases and J shed 2 bases, with 6 bases lying between them. Here the CDR3 DNA reads TGCGCCAGCAGCCAACGAACACAAGAGACCCAGTACTTC. As protein: CASSQRTQETQYF.

This clone was observed many times. This chain links TRBV28 with TRBJ1-3; 7 nucleotides line up with TRBD1. The CDR3 is 16 residues long. The V gene's germline CDR1 is MDHEN and CDR2 SYDVKM. V shed 5 bases, J shed 0 bases, and the junction held 7 bases outside the gene matches. CDR3 in amino acids: CASSAPGTASGNTIYF. CDR3 nucleotides: TGTGCCAGCAGTGCCCCGGGGACAGCCTCTGGAAACACCATATATTTT.

This clone came up many times. J is TRBJ2-7 and V is TRBV29-1, with D possibly matching TRBD2 (5 bases). The CDR3 is made up of 11 amino acids. V was shortened by 1 base and J by 4 bases, with 5 bases between the two germline ends. CDR1 is SQVTM and CDR2 is ANQGSEA in the germline V gene. CDR3 region: CSVEAGYEQYF. DNA for the CDR3: TGCAGCGTTGAAGCGGGATACGAGCAGTACTTC.

This clone was detected many times. The chain joins TRBV5-1 to TRBJ1-2, with D maybe TRBD1 (6 bases). The V gene lost 5 bases and the J gene lost 6 bases, with 14 bases spanning the gap. Germline V lookup: CDR1 SGHRS, CDR2 YFSETQ. CDR3 length equals 13 residues. CDR3 in amino acids: CASRDLRGDGYTF. CDR3 nucleotide sequence: TGCGCCAGCAGGGATCTCAGGGGTGATGGCTACACCTTC.

This clone appeared many times. J is TRBJ1-3 and V is TRBV28; D is uncertain. This CDR3 has 16 residues. V was cut by 0 bases and J by 0 bases, with 9 bases left in between. Germline CDR1 and CDR2: MDHEN and SYDVKM. The CDR3 reads CASSLWLGDSGNTIYF. CDR3 in DNA: TGTGCCAGCAGTTTATGGCTAGGCGACTCTGGAAACACCATATATTTT. The variable domain in full, with the rest retrieved from reference TRBV28 and TRBJ1-3, is DVKVTQSSRYLVKRTGEKVFLECVQDMDHENMFWYRQDPGLGLRLIYFSYDVKMKEKGDIPEGYSVSREKKERFSLILESASTNQTSMYLCASSLWLGDSGNTIYFGEGSWLTVV.

This clone was counted many times. V usage is TRBV7-9 and J usage is TRBJ1-1; tentative D call: TRBD1 (6 bases). The CDR3 has 14 residues. Germline-derived CDR1 and CDR2 are SEHNR and FQNEAQ (reference sequence). The V gene lost 2 bases and the J gene lost 5 bases, with 12 bases spanning the gap. The CDR3 reads CASSLLRGGTEAFF. DNA of the CDR3: TGTGCCAGCAGCTTATTGAGGGGGGGAACTGAAGCTTTCTTT.

This clone was picked up many times. The chain has TRBV25-1 and TRBJ1-6; D is ambiguous. Germline values: CDR1 MGHDK, CDR2 SYGVNS. The length of the CDR3 is 13 residues. Deletions cut 6 bases from V and 7 bases from J, with 10 bases between. Written as DNA, the CDR3 is TGTGCCAGCAGGGGCCCCGTAAATTCACCCCTCCACTTT. Protein product: CASRGPVNSPLHF.

This clone has ten or more counts. The chain combines TRBV19 with TRBJ1-5; 7 nucleotides agree with TRBD1. The CDR3 extends over 17 amino acids. Trimming cost V 3 bases and J 1 base; bases outside gene matches: 9. Germline V CDR1 and CDR2: LNHDA, SQIVND (reference sequence). In DNA form, the CDR3 reads TGTGCCAGTAGTATGTTTACAGGGGATTCGAGCAATCAGCCCCAGCATTTT. Translated, it gives CASSMFTGDSSNQPQHF.

In its sample, this clone was seen many times. The chain is built from TRBV19 and TRBJ1-2; 8 bases align to TRBD1. CDR1 LNHDA and CDR2 SQIVND come from the germline V gene (reference sequence). This CDR3 contains 17 residues. The V and J ends lost 4 bases and 0 bases, in that order; junction bases with no gene match: 10. CDR3 sequence: CASSNPSGTGPNYGYTF. The CDR3 nucleotides read TGTGCCAGTAGTAACCCCTCCGGGACAGGACCTAACTATGGCTACACCTTC. The full variable domain, rest sourced from reference TRBV19 and TRBJ1-2, is DGGITQSPKYLFRKEGQNVTLSCEQNLNHDAMYWYRQDPGQGLRLIYYSQIVNDFQKGDIAEGYSVSREKKESFPLTVTSAQKNPTAFYLCASSNPSGTGPNYGYTFGSGTRLTVV.

This clone was counted many times. The V gene is TRBV30, the J gene TRBJ2-1; D is perhaps TRBD1 (5 bases). The CDR3 extends over 19 amino acids. Trimming removed 2 bases at V and 0 bases at J, with 23 bases between. Germline CDR1 and CDR2: GTSNPN and SVGIG (reference sequence). The CDR3 loop reads CAWSKTAVAWASSYNEQFF. In nucleotides, the CDR3 is TGTGCCTGGAGTAAGACAGCCGTAGCTTGGGCCAGCTCCTACAATGAGCAGTTCTTC.

This clone has ten or more counts. V gene TRBV18 combines with J gene TRBJ1-1, with D maybe TRBD1 (5 bases). Germline CDR1 reads KGHSH; CDR2 reads LQKENI. Trimming shortened V by 0 bases and J by 4 bases, and 9 bases separated the two germline ends. This CDR3 is built from 14 residues. The chain's CDR3 is CASSPPGVGTEAFF. The CDR3 DNA reads TGTGCCAGCTCACCACCAGGGGTGGGCACTGAAGCTTTCTTT.

Many counts were recorded for this clone. The CDR3 spells CASSSRAGVDYGYTF. The CDR3, as DNA: TGTGCCAGCAGCTCTCGGGCAGGGGTGGACTATGGCTACACCTTC. The chain is built from TRBV5-4 and TRBJ1-2; possibly TRBD1 for D (6 bases). CDR3 size: 15 residues. Germline-derived CDR1 and CDR2 are SGHNT and YYREEE (reference sequence). V was clipped by 3 bases and J by 3 bases, with 15 bases between them.

This clone has ten or more counts. This rearrangement joins TRBV6-1 to TRBJ1-2; a possible D gene is TRBD1 (6 bases). Germline values: CDR1 MNHNS, CDR2 SASEGT. Between the trimmed V and J ends, which lost 2 bases and 4 bases, there was a span of 14 bases. CDR3 length: 15 amino acids. CDR3 in amino acids: CASSEREGEGYGYTF. As DNA, the CDR3 is TGTGCCAGCAGTGAACGAGAGGGGGAAGGCTATGGCTACACCTTC.

This clone was counted only a few times. V usage is TRBV7-9 and J usage is TRBJ2-1; 11 bases are a match to TRBD2. V was pared by 5 bases and J by 4 bases, with 4 bases of the junction left unmatched. CDR1 is SEHNR and CDR2 is FQNEAQ in the germline V gene (reference sequence). The CDR3 loop spans 15 amino acids. Written as DNA, the CDR3 is TGTGCCAGCAGCCGAACTAGCGGGGGATACAATGAGCAGTTCTTC. Translation gives CASSRTSGGYNEQFF.

This clone showed up many times. The chain links TRBV7-9 to TRBJ2-3, with 8 bases aligning to TRBD2. The CDR3 loop spans 16 amino acids. J lost 5 bases, V lost 6 bases, and 13 bases had no gene match. Germline V gene data show CDR1 as SEHNR and CDR2 as FQNEAQ (reference sequence). The CDR3 spells CASSRPGGPKGDTQYF. For the CDR3, the DNA is TGTGCCAGCAGTCGCCCGGGGGGGCCTAAAGGAGATACGCAGTATTTT.

This clone was counted at least ten times. The V gene is TRBV28, the J gene TRBJ1-1; the D is unclear. The V gene lost 7 bases and the J gene lost 2 bases, with 11 bases spanning the gap. The CDR3 has 13 amino acids. Germline V gene data show CDR1 as MDHEN and CDR2 as SYDVKM. The chain's CDR3 is CASKYLGNTEAFF. The CDR3 nucleotides read TGTGCCAGCAAATATCTAGGTAACACTGAAGCTTTCTTT.